This TCR beta chain is from a study of beta chain features in type 1 diabetes. Expressed TCRB transcripts were sequenced because the entire RNA isolate underwent reverse transcription. Here immunoSEQ multiplex PCR was the method, and the copy in TCRdb shows in-frame clones only, minus some. The sample lists over 300,000 clones, 8% occurring once. Germline V gene lookup returns CDR1 SQVTM and CDR2 ANQGSEA. The CDR3 consists of 12 residues. V gave up 6 bases and J gave up 0 bases, with 8 bases separating them. This clone showed up just a few times. The clonotype comes from a woman younger than 30 in good health. Sample: central memory CD4+ T cells from blood. The rearrangement links TRBV29-1 to TRBJ1-1; D is unresolved. The CDR3 is CSVSHLNTEAFF. The CDR3 DNA reads as TGCAGCGTAAGTCATCTGAACACTGAAGCTTTCTTT. The full variable domain, completed using reference TRBV29-1 and TRBJ1-1, is SAVISQKPSRDICQRGTSLTIQCQVDSQVTMMFWYRQQPGQSLTLIATANQGSEATYESGFVIDKFPISRPNLTFSTLTVSNMSPEDSSIYLCSVSHLNTEAFFGQGTRLTVV.